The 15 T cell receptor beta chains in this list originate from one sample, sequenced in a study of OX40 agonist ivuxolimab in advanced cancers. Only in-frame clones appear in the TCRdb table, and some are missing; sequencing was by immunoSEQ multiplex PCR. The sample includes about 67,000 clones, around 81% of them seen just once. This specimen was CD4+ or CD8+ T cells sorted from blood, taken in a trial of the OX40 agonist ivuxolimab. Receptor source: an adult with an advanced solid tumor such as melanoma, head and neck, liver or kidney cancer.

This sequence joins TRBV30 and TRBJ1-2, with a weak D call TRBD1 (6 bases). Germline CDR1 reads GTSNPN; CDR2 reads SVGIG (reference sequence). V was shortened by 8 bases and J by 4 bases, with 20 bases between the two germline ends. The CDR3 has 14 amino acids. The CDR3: CAGPSGRGGYGYTF. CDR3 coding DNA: TGTGCCGGCCCTTCTGGCAGGGGAGGCTATGGCTACACCTTC.

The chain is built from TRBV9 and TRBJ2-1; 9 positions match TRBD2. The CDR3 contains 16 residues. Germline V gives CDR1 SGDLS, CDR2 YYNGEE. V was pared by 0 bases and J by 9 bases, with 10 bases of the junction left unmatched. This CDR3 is CASSVGPPSSGAEQFF. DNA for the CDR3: TGTGCCAGCAGCGTAGGCCCTCCGTCTAGCGGGGCTGAGCAGTTCTTC.

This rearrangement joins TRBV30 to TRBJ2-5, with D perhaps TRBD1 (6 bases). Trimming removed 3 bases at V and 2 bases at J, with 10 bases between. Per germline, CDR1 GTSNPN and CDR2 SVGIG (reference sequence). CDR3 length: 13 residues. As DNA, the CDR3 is TGTGCCTGGAGGAAGACAGGTCAAGAGACCCAGTACTTC. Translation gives CAWRKTGQETQYF.

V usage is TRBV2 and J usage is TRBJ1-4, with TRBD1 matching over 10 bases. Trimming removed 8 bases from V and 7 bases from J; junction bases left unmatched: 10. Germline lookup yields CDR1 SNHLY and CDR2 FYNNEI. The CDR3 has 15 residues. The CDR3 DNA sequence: TGTGCCAGCGGGGGTGACAGGGGGCGCGCTGAAAAACTGTTTTTT. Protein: CASGGDRGRAEKLFF.

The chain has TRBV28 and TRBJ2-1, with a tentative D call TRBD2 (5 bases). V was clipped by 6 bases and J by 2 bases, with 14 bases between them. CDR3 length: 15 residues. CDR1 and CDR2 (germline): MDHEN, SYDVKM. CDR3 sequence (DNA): TGTGCCAGCAGACGGTCGGCGACTACCTACAATGAGCAGTTCTTC. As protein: CASRRSATTYNEQFF.

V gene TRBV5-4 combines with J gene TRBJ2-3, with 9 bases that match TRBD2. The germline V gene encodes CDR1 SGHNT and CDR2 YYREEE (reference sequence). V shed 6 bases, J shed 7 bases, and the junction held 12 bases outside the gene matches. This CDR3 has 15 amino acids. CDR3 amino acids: CASTIGGGRAYTQYF. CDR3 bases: TGTGCCAGCACCATTGGGGGCGGGAGGGCCTATACGCAGTATTTT. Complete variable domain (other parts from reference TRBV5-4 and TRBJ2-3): ETGVTQSPTHLIKTRGQQVTLRCSSQSGHNTVSWYQQALGQGPQFIFQYYREEENGRGNFPPRFSGLQFPNYSSELNVNALELDDSALYLCASTIGGGRAYTQYFGPGTRLTVL.

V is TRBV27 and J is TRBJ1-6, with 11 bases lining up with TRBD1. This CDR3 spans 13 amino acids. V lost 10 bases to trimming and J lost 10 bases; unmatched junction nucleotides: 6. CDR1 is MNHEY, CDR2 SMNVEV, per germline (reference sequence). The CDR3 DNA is TGTGCCACCTGGGACAGGGGGTACTCACCCCTCCACTTT. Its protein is CATWDRGYSPLHF.

This CDR3 is CASSLARGRNEKLFF. The CDR3 nucleotides read TGTGCCAGCAGCTTAGCTCGGGGGAGGAATGAAAAACTGTTTTTT. V is TRBV7-9 and J is TRBJ1-4, with D possibly matching TRBD1 (5 bases). The CDR3 consists of 15 residues. CDR1 is SEHNR, CDR2 FQNEAQ, per germline (reference sequence). Deletions cut 0 bases from V and 5 bases from J, with 10 bases between.

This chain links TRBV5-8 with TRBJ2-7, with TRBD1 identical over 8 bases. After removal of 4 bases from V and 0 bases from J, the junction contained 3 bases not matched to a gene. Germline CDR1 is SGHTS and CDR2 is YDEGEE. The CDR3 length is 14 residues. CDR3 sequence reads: CASSPGTGSYEQYV. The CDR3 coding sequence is TGTGCCAGCAGCCCCGGGACAGGCTCCTACGAGCAGTACGTC.

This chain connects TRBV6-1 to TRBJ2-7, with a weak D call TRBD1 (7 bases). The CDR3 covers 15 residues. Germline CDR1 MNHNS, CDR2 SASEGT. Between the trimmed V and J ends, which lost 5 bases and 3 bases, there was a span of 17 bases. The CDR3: CASSLQGGGVYEQYF. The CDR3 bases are TGTGCCAGCAGTCTGCAGGGGGGTGGAGTCTACGAGCAGTACTTC.

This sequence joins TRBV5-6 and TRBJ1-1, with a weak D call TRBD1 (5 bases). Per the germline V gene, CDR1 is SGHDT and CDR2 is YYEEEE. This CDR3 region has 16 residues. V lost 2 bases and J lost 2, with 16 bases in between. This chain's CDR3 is CASSFFHWQGNTEAFF. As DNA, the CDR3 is TGTGCCAGCAGCTTCTTCCATTGGCAGGGAAACACTGAAGCTTTCTTT.

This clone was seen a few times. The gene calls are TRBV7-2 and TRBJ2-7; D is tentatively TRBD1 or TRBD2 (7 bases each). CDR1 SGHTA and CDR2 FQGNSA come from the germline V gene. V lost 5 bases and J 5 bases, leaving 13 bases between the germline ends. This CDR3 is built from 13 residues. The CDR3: CASSPQGGDEQYV. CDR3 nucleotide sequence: TGTGCCAGCAGCCCTCAGGGGGGGGACGAGCAGTACGTC.

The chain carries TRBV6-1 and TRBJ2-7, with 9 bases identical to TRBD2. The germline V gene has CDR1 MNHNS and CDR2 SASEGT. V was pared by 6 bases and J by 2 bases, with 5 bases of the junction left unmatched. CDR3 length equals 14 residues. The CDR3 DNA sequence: TGTGCCAGCAGCGAGGGACTAGCCACCTACGAGCAGTACTTC. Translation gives CASSEGLATYEQYF.

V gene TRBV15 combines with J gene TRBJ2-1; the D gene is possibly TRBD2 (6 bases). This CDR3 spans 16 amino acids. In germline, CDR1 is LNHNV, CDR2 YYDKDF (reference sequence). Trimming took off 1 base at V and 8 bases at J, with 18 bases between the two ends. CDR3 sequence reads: CATSRGGTARLYEQFF. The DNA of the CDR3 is TGTGCCACCAGCAGAGGCGGGACGGCCCGCCTCTATGAGCAGTTCTTC.

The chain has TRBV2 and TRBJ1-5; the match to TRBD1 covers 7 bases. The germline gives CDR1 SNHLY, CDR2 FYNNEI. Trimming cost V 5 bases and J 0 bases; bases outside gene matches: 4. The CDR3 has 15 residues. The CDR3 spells CASSNNRGSNQPQHF. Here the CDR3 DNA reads TGTGCCAGCAGTAACAACAGGGGTAGCAATCAGCCCCAGCATTTT.